One TCR beta chain is described in this entry. Its antigen is unknown. The data were obtained in a study of PD-L1 blockade in urothelial cancer. Study-level background: When blood samples were assessed, the median T cell count was 141,255.

Whole-study findings and limits: Durable-benefit cases showed more tumor-associated blood clone expansion at 3 weeks.

All patients carried locally advanced or metastatic urothelial carcinoma. All patients handed over anywhere from 1 to 8 samples, pretreatment and on-treatment. Per the germline V gene, CDR1 is SGHRS and CDR2 is YFSETQ. The CDR3 has 14 amino acids. The V gene end was trimmed by 4 bases and the J gene end by 7 bases; junction bases not matched to a gene: 3. Data came from immunoSEQ multiplex PCR; TCRdb stores just in-frame clones and leaves some out. The repertoire has roughly 42,000 clones, approximately 77% of them found once; the top ten carry more than 2.5%. The sequence was obtained from a man in his 70s with urothelial cancer. The material was PBMCs, obtained around atezolizumab (anti-PD-L1) treatment. The chain employs TRBV5-1 and TRBJ2-1, with 12 bases matching TRBD2. The CDR3 DNA is TGCGCCAGCAGCCTTGGGACTAGCGGGAATGAGCAGTTCTTC. It encodes CASSLGTSGNEQFF. Full variable domain (outside the CDR3, taken from reference TRBV5-1 and TRBJ2-1): KAGVTQTPRYLIKTRGQQVTLSCSPISGHRSVSWYQQTPGQGLQFLFEYFSETQRNKGNFPGRFSGRQFSNSRSEMNVSTLELGDSALYLCASSLGTSGNEQFFGPGTRLTVL.